This T cell receptor (beta chain) was found in a study of T-cell reconstitution after alpha-beta-depleted transplantation in children. The study, taken as a whole, reports: Several hundred expanded graft clones reportedly gave rise to the alpha-beta T cells present about two months after transplant. There were some patients whose high TCRbeta diversity at day 60 came from surviving recipient T cells and thymic progenitors. A year had passed since transplant, and T-cell counts and diversity by then came mostly from newly produced T cells.

This CDR3 has 13 residues. Trimming took 2 bases from V and 2 from J, leaving 7 bases between them. Germline CDR1 reads ENHRY; CDR2 reads SYGVKD. Molecular barcoding with unique molecular identifiers was used for the TCRbeta library. Using its own MiXCR run on the PCR reads, TCRdb lists one record per CDR3 protein. The sample lists some 200,000 distinct CDR3 sequences; 7.5% to 9.5% were seen once. Regarding this clonotype: Its antigen is unknown.

The chain has TRBV10-3 and TRBJ2-7, with a possible D match to TRBD2 (5 bases). Sequencing was performed on PBMCs, mostly from graft donor cells, taken 360 days after TCRalphabeta/CD19-depleted stem cell transplant. This receptor was obtained from a male patient under 10 years old who had a stem cell transplant for acute myeloid leukemia, so the T cells may come from the graft donor. CDR3 DNA: TGTGCCATCAGTGAGGGAGGAACCTACGAGCAGTACGTC. Translating it yields CAISEGGTYEQYV.